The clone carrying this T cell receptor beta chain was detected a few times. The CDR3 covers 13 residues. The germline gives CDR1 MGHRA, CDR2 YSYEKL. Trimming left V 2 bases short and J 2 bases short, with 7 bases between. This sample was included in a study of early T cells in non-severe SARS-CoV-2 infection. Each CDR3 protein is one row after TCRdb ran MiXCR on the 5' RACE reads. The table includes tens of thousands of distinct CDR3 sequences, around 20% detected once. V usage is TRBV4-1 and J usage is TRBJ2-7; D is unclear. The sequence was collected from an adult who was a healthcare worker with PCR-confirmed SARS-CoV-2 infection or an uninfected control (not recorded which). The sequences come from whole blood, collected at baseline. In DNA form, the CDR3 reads TGCGCCAGCAGCCAACCAGACACCTACGAGCAGTACTTC. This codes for CASSQPDTYEQYF.